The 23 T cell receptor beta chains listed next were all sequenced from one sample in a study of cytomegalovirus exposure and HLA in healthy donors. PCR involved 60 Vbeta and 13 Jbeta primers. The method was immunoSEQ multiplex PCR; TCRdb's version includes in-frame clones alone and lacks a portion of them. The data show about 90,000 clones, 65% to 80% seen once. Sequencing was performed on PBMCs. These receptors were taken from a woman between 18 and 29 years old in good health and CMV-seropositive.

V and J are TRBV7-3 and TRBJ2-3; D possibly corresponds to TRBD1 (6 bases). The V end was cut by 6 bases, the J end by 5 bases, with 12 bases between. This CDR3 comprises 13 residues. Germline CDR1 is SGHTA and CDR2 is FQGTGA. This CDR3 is CASSQQGQDTQYF. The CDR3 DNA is TGTGCCAGCAGTCAACAGGGTCAAGATACGCAGTATTTT. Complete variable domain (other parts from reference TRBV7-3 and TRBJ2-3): GAGVSQTPSNKVTEKGKYVELRCDPISGHTALYWYRQSLGQGPEFLIYFQGTGAADDSGLPNDRFFAVRPEGSVSTLKIQRTERGDSAVYLCASSQQGQDTQYFGPGTRLTVL.

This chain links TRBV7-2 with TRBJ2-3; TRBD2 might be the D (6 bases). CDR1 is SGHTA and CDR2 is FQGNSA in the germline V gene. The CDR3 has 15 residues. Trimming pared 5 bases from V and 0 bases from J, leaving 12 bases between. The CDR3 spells CASSEGLLSTDTQYF. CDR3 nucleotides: TGTGCCAGCAGCGAGGGACTTCTTAGCACAGATACGCAGTATTTT.

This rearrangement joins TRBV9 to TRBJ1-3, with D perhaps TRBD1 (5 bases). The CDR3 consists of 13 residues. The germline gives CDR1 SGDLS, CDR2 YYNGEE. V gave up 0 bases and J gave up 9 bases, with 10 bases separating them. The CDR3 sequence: CASSVDSGPTIYF. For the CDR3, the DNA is TGTGCCAGCAGCGTAGATTCAGGGCCCACCATATATTTT.

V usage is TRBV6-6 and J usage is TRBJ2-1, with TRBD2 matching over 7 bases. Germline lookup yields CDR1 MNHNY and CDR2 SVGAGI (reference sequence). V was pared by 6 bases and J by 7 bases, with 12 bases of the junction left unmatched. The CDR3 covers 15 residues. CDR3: CASRDGGLVGNEQFF. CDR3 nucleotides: TGTGCCAGCAGAGACGGAGGACTAGTGGGAAATGAGCAGTTCTTC.

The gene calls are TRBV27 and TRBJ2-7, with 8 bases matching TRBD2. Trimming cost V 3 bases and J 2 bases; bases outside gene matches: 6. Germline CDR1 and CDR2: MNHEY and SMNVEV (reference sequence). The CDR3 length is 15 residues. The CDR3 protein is CASSLSGGITYEQYF. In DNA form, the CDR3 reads TGTGCCAGCAGTTTGAGCGGGGGTATCACCTACGAGCAGTACTTC.

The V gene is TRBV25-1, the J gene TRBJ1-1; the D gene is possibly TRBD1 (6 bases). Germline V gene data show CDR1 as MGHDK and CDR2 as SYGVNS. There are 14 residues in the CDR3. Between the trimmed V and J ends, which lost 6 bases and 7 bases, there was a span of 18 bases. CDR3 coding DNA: TGTGCCAGCAGGCCGGGGGGCCCCAGGAGTGAAGCTTTCTTT. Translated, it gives CASRPGGPRSEAFF. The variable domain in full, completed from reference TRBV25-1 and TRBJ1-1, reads EADIYQTPRYLVIGTGKKITLECSQTMGHDKMYWYQQDPGMELHLIHYSYGVNSTEKGDLSSESTVSRIRTEHFPLTLESARPSHTSQYLCASRPGGPRSEAFFGQGTRLTVV.

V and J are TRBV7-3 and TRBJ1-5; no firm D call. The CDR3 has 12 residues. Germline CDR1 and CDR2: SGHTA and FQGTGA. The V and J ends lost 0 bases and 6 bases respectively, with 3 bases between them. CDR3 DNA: TGTGCCAGCAGCTTAACCTTTCAGCCCCAGCATTTT. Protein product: CASSLTFQPQHF.

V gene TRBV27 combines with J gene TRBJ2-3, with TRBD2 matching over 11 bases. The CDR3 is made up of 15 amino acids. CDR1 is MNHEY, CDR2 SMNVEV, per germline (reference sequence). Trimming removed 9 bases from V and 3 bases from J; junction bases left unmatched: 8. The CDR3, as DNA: TGTGCCAGTGCCCTTACTAGCGGGAGTACAGATACGCAGTATTTT. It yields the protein CASALTSGSTDTQYF.

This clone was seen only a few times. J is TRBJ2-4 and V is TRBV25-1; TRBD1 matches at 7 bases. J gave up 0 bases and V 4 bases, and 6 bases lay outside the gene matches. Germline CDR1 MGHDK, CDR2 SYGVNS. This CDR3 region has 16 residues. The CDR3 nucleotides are TGTGCCAGCAGTGGGGACAGCCCACTAGCCAAAAACATTCAGTACTTC. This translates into CASSGDSPLAKNIQYF.

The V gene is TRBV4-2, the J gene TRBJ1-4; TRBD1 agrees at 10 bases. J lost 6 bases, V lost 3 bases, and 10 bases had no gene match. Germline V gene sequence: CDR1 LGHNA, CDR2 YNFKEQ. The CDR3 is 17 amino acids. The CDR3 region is CASSQAGTGANDEKLFF. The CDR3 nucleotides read TGTGCCAGCAGCCAGGCCGGGACAGGGGCCAATGATGAAAAACTGTTTTTT.

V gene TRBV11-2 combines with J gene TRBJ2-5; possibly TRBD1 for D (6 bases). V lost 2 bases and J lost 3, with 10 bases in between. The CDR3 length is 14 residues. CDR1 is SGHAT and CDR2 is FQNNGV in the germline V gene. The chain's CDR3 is CASSLTTGKETQYF. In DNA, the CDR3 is TGTGCCAGCAGCTTAACAACAGGGAAAGAGACCCAGTACTTC. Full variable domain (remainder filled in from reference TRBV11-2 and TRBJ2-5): EAGVAQSPRYKIIEKRQSVAFWCNPISGHATLYWYQQILGQGPKLLIQFQNNGVVDDSQLPKDRFSAERLKGVDSTLKIQPAKLEDSAVYLCASSLTTGKETQYFGPGTRLLVL.

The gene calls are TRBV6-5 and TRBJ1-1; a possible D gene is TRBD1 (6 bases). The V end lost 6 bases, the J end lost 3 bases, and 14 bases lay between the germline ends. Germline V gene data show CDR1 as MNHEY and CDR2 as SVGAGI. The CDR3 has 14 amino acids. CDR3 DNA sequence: TGTGCCAGCAGGACCCGACAGGACTACACTGAAGCTTTCTTT. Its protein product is CASRTRQDYTEAFF.

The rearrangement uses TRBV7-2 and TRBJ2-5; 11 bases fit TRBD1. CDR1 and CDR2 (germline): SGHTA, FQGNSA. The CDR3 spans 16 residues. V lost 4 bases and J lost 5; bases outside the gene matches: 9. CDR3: CASSSGQGASVETQYF. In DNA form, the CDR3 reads TGTGCCAGCAGCTCAGGACAGGGGGCGAGCGTGGAGACCCAGTACTTC.

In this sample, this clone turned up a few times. CDR3 coding DNA: TGTGCCAGCAGTTACTCCCTAGCCCGGGTTCGGTATGGCTACACCTTC. Translated, it gives CASSYSLARVRYGYTF. This chain links TRBV6-5 with TRBJ1-2; no firm D call. Germline lookup yields CDR1 MNHEY and CDR2 SVGAGI. This CDR3 has 16 residues. The V end was cut by 0 bases, the J end by 5 bases, with 16 bases between.

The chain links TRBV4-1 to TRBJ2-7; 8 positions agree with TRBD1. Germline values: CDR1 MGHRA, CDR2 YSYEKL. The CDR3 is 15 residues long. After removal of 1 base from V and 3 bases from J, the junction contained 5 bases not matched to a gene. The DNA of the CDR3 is TGCGCCAGCAGCCAAGTCGGACAGGGAAGCTACGAGCAGTACTTC. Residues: CASSQVGQGSYEQYF.

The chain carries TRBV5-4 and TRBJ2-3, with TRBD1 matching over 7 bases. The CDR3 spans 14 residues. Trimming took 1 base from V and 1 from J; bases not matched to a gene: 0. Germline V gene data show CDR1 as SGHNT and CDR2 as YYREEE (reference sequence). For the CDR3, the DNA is TGTGCCAGCAGCTTGCAGGGGGGCACAGATACGCAGTATTTT. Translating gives CASSLQGGTDTQYF.

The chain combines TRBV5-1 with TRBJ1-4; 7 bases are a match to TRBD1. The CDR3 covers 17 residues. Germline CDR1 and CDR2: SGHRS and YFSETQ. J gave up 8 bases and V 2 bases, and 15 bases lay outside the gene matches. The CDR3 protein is CASSFEGGARLGEKLFF. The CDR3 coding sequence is TGCGCCAGCAGCTTTGAAGGGGGCGCGAGGTTGGGAGAAAAACTGTTTTTT. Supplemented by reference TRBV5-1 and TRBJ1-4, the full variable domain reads KAGVTQTPRYLIKTRGQQVTLSCSPISGHRSVSWYQQTPGQGLQFLFEYFSETQRNKGNFPGRFSGRQFSNSRSEMNVSTLELGDSALYLCASSFEGGARLGEKLFFGSGTQLSVL.

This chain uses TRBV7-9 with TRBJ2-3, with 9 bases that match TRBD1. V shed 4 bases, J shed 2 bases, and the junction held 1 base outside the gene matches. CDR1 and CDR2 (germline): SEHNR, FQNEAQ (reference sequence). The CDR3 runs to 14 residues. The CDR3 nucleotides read TGTGCCAGCAGCTCACAGGGGGCCACAGATACGCAGTATTTT. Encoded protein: CASSSQGATDTQYF.

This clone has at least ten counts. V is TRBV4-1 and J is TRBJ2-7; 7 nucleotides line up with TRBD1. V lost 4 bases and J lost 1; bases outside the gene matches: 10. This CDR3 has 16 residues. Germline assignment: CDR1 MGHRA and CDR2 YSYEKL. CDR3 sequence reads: CASSPARTGLSYEQYF. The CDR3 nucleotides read TGCGCCAGCAGCCCCGCCCGGACAGGTCTTTCCTACGAGCAGTACTTC.

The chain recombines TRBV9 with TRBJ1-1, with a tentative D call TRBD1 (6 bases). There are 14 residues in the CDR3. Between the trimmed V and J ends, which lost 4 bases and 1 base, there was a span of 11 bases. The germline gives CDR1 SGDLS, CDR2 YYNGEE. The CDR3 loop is CASSPLQGNTEAFF. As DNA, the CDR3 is TGTGCCAGCAGCCCCTTACAGGGGAACACTGAAGCTTTCTTT.

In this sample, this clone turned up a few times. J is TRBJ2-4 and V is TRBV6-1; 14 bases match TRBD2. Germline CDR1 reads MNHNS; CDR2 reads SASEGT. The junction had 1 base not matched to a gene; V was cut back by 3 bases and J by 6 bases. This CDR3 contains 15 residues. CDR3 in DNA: TGTGCCAGCAGTGAGACTAGCGGGGGGGGAAACATTCAGTACTTC. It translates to CASSETSGGGNIQYF.

This CDR3 is CASSEGGVNQPQHF. CDR3 in DNA: TGTGCCAGCAGTGAAGGCGGGGTCAATCAGCCCCAGCATTTT. The rearrangement uses TRBV6-5 and TRBJ1-5; D ambiguous. Germline V gene lookup returns CDR1 MNHEY and CDR2 SVGAGI. Trimming stripped 5 bases from V and 3 bases from J, with 11 bases between. CDR3 length equals 14 residues.

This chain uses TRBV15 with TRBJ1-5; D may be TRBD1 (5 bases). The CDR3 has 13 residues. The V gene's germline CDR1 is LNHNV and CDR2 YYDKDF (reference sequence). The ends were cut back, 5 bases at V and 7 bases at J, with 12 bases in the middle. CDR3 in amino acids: CATSGGGGQPQHF. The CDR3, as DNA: TGTGCCACCAGCGGGGGAGGAGGACAGCCCCAGCATTTT.